This T cell receptor beta chain was recovered during a study of blood T cell repertoires in COVID-19. Whole-study context: COVID-19 samples from acute and convalescent phases originated in the United States, Italy and Spain. T cells, B-cell-depleted T cells, or PBMCs supplied cDNA or gDNA.

Only in-frame clones appear in the TCRdb table, and some are missing; sequencing was by immunoSEQ multiplex PCR. This table holds 250,000 to 300,000 clones, 88% found once. V lost 5 bases, J lost 1 base, and 11 bases lay in between. The CDR3 covers 14 residues. Germline V gives CDR1 SGHTA, CDR2 FQGNSA. Material for sequencing was peripheral blood. The rearrangement uses TRBV7-2 and TRBJ1-1; D gene ambiguous. The TCR originated in a woman in her 70s with COVID-19, enrolled during active disease. CDR3 bases: TGTGCCAGCAGCGCCCTACAGCAGAACACTGAAGCTTTCTTT. Translating gives CASSALQQNTEAFF.